This T cell receptor beta chain was captured in a study of blood T cell repertoires in COVID-19. The wider study: COVID-19 samples from acute and convalescent phases originated in the United States, Italy and Spain. The cDNA or gDNA used as material had been derived from T cells, B-cell-depleted T cells, or PBMCs.

Between the trimmed V and J ends, which lost 4 bases and 0 bases, there was a span of 11 bases. The CDR3 runs 15 residues. Germline V lookup: CDR1 SGDLS, CDR2 YYNGEE. In the original processing: Estimation of nucleated cell counts relied on the amplification of reference gene primers. Sequencing used immunoSEQ multiplex PCR; TCRdb keeps in-frame clones, though not all of them. V and J calls and clone size are as listed in that table; D and trimming were resolved from the DNA. The sample lists around 100,000 clones, 80% occurring once. What was sequenced was peripheral blood. This TCR was sampled from a man in his 70s with active or convalescent COVID-19. The genes are TRBV9 and TRBJ1-3, with unresolved D. CDR3 loop: CASSSPRVSGNTIYF. CDR3 DNA sequence: TGTGCCAGCAGCTCTCCCCGTGTCTCTGGAAACACCATATATTTT. Full variable domain (outside the CDR3, taken from reference TRBV9 and TRBJ1-3): DSGVTQTPKHLITATGQRVTLRCSPRSGDLSVYWYQQSLDQGLQFLIQYYNGEERAKGNILERFSAQQFPDLHSELNLSSLELGDSALYFCASSSPRVSGNTIYFGEGSWLTVV.